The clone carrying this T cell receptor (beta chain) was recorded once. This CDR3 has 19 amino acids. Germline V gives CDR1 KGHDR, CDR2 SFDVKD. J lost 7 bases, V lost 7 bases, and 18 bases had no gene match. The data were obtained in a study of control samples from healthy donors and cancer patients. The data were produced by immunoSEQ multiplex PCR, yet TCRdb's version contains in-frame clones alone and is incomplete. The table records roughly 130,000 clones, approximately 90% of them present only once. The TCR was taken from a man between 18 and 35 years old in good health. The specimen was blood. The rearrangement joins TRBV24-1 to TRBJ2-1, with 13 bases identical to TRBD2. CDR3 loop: CATSPTTTSGGASRNEQFF. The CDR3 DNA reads TGTGCCACCAGCCCCACAACTACTAGCGGGGGGGCCTCGAGAAATGAGCAGTTCTTC.